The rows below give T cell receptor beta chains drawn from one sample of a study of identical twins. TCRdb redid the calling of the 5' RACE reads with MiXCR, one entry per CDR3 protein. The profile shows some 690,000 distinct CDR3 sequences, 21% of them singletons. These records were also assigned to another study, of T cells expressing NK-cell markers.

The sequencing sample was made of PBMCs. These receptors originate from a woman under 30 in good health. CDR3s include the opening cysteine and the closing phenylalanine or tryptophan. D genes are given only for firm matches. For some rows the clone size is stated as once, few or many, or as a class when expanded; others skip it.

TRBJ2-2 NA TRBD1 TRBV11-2 CASSKSNRGLDTGELFF TGTGCCAGCAGCAAATCAAACAGGGGGCTTGACACCGGGGAGCTGTTTTTT
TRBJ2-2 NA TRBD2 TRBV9 CASSVTSGGLIGELFF TGTGCCAGCAGCGTGACTAGCGGTGGATTGATAGGGGAGCTGTTTTTT
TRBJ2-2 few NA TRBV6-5 CASSYGKGTGELFF TGTGCCAGCAGTTACGGGAAGGGGACCGGGGAGCTGTTTTTT
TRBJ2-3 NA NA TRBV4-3 CASSQDRVGALWATDTQYF TGCGCCAGCAGCCAAGATCGGGTTGGGGCCCTATGGGCCACAGATACGCAGTATTTT
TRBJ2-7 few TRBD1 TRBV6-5 CASSYGGQSYEQYF TGTGCCAGCAGTTACGGGGGACAGTCCTACGAGCAGTACTTC
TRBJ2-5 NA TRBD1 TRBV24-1 CATSEGGTGREETQYF TGTGCCACCAGTGAAGGGGGGACAGGACGAGAAGAGACCCAGTACTTC
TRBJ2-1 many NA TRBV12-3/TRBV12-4 CASSPLGRDNEQFF TGTGCCAGCAGCCCGCTAGGGCGTGACAATGAGCAGTTCTTC
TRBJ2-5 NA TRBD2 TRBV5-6 CASSQTGTRKETQYF TGTGCCAGCAGCCAAACCGGGACTAGAAAAGAGACCCAGTACTTC
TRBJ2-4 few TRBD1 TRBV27 CASSLYRQGKAIDIQYF TGTGCCAGCAGTTTATACCGACAGGGTAAAGCTATAGACATTCAGTACTTC
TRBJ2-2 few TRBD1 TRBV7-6 CASSLGAGGTGELFF TGTGCCAGCAGCTTAGGGGCAGGGGGAACCGGGGAGCTGTTTTTT
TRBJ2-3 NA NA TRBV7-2 CASSLFPGTVTDTQYF TGTGCCAGCAGCTTATTCCCGGGAACCGTCACAGATACGCAGTATTTT
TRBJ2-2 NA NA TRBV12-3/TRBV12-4 CASSFGRDGELFF TGTGCCAGCAGTTTTGGGAGAGACGGGGAGCTGTTTTTT
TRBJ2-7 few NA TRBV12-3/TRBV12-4 CASRQGGAEEQYF TGTGCCAGCAGGCAAGGGGGGGCGGAGGAGCAGTACTTC
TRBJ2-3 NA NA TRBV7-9 CASSFERGSDTQYF TGTGCCAGCAGCTTCGAACGGGGGTCAGATACGCAGTATTTT
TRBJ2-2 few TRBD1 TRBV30 CAWSEDRATGELFF TGTGCCTGGAGTGAGGACAGGGCTACCGGGGAGCTGTTTTTT
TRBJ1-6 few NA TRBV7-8 CASSLPGSINSPLHF TGTGCCAGCAGCCTTCCCGGCAGCATAAATTCACCCCTCCACTTT
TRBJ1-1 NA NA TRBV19 CASSFLETEAFF TGTGCCAGTAGTTTCCTTGAGACTGAAGCTTTCTTT
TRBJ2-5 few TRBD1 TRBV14 CASRGTGEETQYF TGTGCCAGCAGAGGGACAGGGGAAGAGACCCAGTACTTC
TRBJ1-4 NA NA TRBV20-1 CSASLGGATNEKLFF TGCAGTGCTAGCCTCGGGGGGGCAACTAATGAAAAACTGTTTTTT
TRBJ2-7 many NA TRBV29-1 CSVERQGEGEQYF TGCAGCGTTGAAAGGCAGGGAGAGGGCGAGCAGTACTTC
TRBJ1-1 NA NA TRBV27 CASRFTGVPEAFF TGTGCCAGCAGATTCACAGGCGTCCCTGAAGCTTTCTTT
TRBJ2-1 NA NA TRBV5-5 CASSLEWGGSDEQFF TGTGCCAGCAGCTTGGAGTGGGGGGGCTCGGATGAGCAGTTCTTC
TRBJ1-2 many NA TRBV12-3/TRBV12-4 CASSLGTANYGYTF TGTGCCAGCAGCTTAGGGACGGCGAACTATGGCTACACCTTC
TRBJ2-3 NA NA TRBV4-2 CASSQVGSGGTDTQYF TGTGCCAGCAGCCAAGTCGGTTCGGGGGGCACAGATACGCAGTATTTT
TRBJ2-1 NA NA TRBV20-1 CSAEDYKEGDHNEQFF TGCAGTGCCGAGGACTACAAGGAGGGGGACCACAATGAGCAGTTCTTC
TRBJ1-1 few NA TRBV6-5 CASSYLRGTRRMNTEAFF TGTGCCAGCAGTTACCTTCGCGGAACTCGCCGTATGAACACTGAAGCTTTCTTT
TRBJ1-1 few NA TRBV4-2 CASSQSEGLNTEAFF TGTGCCAGCAGCCAATCTGAGGGACTGAACACTGAAGCTTTCTTT
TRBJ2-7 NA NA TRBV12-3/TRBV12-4 CASSLQDEQYF TGTGCCAGCAGTTTACAGGACGAGCAGTACTTC
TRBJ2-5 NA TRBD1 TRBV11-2 CASSSHRGSRGKTQYF TGTGCCAGCAGCAGTCACAGGGGATCGAGGGGAAAGACCCAGTACTTC